The 5 T cell receptor beta chains below all came from one sample that was sequenced in a study of T-cell memory formation after mild COVID-19. TCRdb called the 5' RACE reads again in MiXCR, with one record for every CDR3 protein. The data contain a few hundred thousand distinct CDR3 sequences, around 30% of them singletons. The sample consisted of PBMCs or a T cell subset sorted from them (not recorded which). The source of these receptors is an adult woman who had mild COVID-19 (a few samples of this study predate the infection). Cell type and time point are not known.

This clonotype was picked up a small number of times. CDR3 residues: CASSPTVGQTF. The CDR3 DNA is TGTGCCAGCAGCCCGACGGTAGGACAGACCTTC. The chain has TRBV7-9 and TRBJ1-2; D possibly corresponds to TRBD1 (6 bases). V was clipped by 5 bases and J by 14 bases, with 15 bases between them. This CDR3 spans 11 amino acids. The germline CDR1 and CDR2 sequences are SEHNR and FQNEAQ (reference sequence). The whole variable domain, remainder taken from reference TRBV7-9 and TRBJ1-2, is DTGVSQNPRHKITKRGQNVTFRCDPISEHNRLYWYRQTLGQGPEFLTYFQNEAQLEKSRLLSDRFSAERPKGSFSTLEIQRTEQGDSAMYLCASSPTVGQTFGSGTRLTVV.

The chain links TRBV4-1 to TRBJ2-3; 7 bases align to TRBD2. Germline values: CDR1 MGHRA, CDR2 YSYEKL. Trimming removed 5 bases from V and 6 bases from J; junction bases left unmatched: 17. The CDR3 has 17 residues. The CDR3 loop reads CASSTIGGGGRWDTQYF. In DNA, the CDR3 is TGCGCCAGCAGCACGATCGGTGGCGGGGGACGCTGGGATACGCAGTATTTT.

CDR3 sequence reads: CSAELLDRDRGAYEQYF. For the CDR3, the DNA is TGCAGCGCCGAACTACTCGACCGGGACAGGGGGGCCTACGAGCAGTACTTC. This chain connects TRBV29-1 to TRBJ2-7; 11 nucleotides line up with TRBD1. After removal of 7 bases from V and 2 bases from J, the junction contained 16 bases not matched to a gene. This CDR3 is 17 amino acids long. Germline V lookup: CDR1 SQVTM, CDR2 ANQGSEA.

This clonotype was seen only a few times. This chain uses TRBV24-1 with TRBJ2-1; 7 positions agree with TRBD1. V shed 0 bases and J 8 bases; nucleotides not matched to a gene: 6. CDR3 length: 15 amino acids. Germline CDR1 is KGHDR and CDR2 is SFDVKD. CDR3 sequence: CATSDLDRDRDEQFF. The CDR3 DNA follows: TGTGCCACCAGTGATTTGGACAGGGATCGAGATGAGCAGTTCTTC.

This clonotype was recorded a few times. V gene TRBV9 combines with J gene TRBJ2-3; 9 positions agree with TRBD2. Trimming took 3 bases from V and 1 from J; bases not matched to a gene: 12. This CDR3 contains 18 residues. Germline V gene lookup returns CDR1 SGDLS and CDR2 YYNGEE. CDR3 protein: CASSARPGVAGGTDTQYF. Written as DNA, the CDR3 is TGTGCCAGCAGCGCCCGCCCGGGGGTAGCGGGGGGCACAGATACGCAGTATTTT.